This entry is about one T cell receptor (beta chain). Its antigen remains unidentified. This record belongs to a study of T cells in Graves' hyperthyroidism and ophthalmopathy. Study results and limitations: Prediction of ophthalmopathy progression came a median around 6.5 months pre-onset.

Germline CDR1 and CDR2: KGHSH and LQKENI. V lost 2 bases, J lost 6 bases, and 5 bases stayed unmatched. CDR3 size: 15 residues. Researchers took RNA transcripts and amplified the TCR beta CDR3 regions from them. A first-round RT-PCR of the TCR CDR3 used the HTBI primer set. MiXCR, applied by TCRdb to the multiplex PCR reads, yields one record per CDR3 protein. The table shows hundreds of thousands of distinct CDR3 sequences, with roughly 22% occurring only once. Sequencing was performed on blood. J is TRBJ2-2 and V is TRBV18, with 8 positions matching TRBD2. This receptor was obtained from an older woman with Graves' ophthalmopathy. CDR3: CASSPSGRSSGELFF. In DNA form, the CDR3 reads TGTGCCAGCTCACCAAGCGGGAGAAGCTCCGGGGAGCTGTTTTTT.